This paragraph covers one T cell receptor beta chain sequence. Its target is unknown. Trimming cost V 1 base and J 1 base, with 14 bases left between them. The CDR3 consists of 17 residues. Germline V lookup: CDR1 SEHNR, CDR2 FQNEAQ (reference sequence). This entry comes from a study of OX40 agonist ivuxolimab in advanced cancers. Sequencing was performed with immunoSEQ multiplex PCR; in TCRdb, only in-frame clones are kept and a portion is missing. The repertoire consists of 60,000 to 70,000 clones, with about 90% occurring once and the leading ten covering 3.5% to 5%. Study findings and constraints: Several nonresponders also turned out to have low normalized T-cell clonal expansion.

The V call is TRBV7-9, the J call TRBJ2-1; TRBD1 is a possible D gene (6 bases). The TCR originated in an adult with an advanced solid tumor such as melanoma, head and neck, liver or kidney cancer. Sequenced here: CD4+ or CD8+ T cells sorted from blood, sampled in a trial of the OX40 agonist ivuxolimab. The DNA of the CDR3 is TGTGCCAGCAGCTTAGGTACACAGGGTTTTTCCTACAATGAGCAGTTCTTC. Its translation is CASSLGTQGFSYNEQFF.